The clone carrying this TCR beta chain was detected a few times. The TCR beta CDR3 regions underwent amplification using RNA transcripts as the source. Researchers ran a first-round RT-PCR on the TCR CDR3 using the HTBI primer set. A single record per CDR3 protein comes from TCRdb applying MiXCR to the multiplex PCR reads. The sample carries about 560,000 distinct CDR3 sequences, roughly a sixth recorded once. The V and J ends lost 4 bases and 7 bases respectively, with 14 bases between them. CDR3 length: 14 amino acids. CDR1 SGHRS and CDR2 YFSETQ come from the germline V gene. This sample was taken from a study of T cells in Graves' hyperthyroidism and ophthalmopathy.

This chain links TRBV5-1 with TRBJ1-4; tentative D call: TRBD1 (5 bases). Sequenced material: blood. The clonotype comes from a woman under 30 with Graves' hyperthyroidism. The CDR3 DNA reads as TGCGCCAGCAGCCCTTCGACAAGGGGTGAAAAACTGTTTTTT. Its translation is CASSPSTRGEKLFF.